The clone carrying this TCR beta chain showed up just a few times. Its specificity is not known. Every donor was a healthy Caucasian. TCRdb recomputed calls from the 5' RACE reads with MiXCR, one row per CDR3 protein. Of around 200,000 distinct CDR3 sequences in the sample, less than 9.5% were seen once. These data originate in a study of identical twins. Study-wide results and caveats: Models underestimated out-of-frame TCR alpha sharing in monozygotic twins. Out-of-frame alpha sequences shared by twins were enriched for low generation probability. Cord blood beta clonotypes that were abundant carried fewer insertions, and memory repertoires showed no such trend.

CDR3 length equals 13 residues. V was pared by 5 bases and J by 2 bases, with 9 bases between. CDR1 is SGHTA, CDR2 FQGNSA, per germline. The source is a woman aged 18-29 years in good health. Sequencing input: memory (CD45RO+) T cells sorted from blood. The gene calls are TRBV7-2 and TRBJ2-5; D is unresolved. This chain's CDR3 is CASSPSHQETQYF. The CDR3, as DNA: TGTGCCAGCAGCCCTTCCCATCAAGAGACCCAGTACTTC.